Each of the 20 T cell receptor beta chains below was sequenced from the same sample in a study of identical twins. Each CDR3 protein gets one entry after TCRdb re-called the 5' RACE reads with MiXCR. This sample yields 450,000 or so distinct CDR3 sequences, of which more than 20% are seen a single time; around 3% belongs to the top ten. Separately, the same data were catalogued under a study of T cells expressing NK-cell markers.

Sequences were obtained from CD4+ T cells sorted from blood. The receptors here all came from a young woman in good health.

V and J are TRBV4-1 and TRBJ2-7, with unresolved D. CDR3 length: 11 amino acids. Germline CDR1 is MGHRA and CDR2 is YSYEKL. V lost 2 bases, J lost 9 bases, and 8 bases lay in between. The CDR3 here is CASSQYGRQYF. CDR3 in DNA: TGCGCCAGCAGCCAATACGGCCGGCAGTACTTC.

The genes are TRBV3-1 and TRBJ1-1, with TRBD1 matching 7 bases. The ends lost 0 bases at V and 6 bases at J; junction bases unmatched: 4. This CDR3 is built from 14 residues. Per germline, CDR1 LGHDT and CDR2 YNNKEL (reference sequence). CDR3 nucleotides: TGTGCCAGCAGCCAAGACGAGGGGGCCCCTGAAGCTTTCTTT. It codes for CASSQDEGAPEAFF.

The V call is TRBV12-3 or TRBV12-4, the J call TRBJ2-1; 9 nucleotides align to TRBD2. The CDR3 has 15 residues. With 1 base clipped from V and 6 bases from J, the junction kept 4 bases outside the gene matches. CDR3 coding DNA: TGTGCCAGCAGTTTAGGTGGGCGGGGGGGCAATGAGCAGTTCTTC. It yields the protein CASSLGGRGGNEQFF.

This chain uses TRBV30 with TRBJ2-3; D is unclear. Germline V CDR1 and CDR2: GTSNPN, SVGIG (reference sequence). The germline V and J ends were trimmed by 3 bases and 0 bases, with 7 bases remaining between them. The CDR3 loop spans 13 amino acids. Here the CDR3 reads CAWRESSTDTQYF. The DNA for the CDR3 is TGTGCCTGGAGGGAATCGAGCACAGATACGCAGTATTTT.

The CDR3 loop is CASSNRDSNQPQHF. In DNA form, the CDR3 reads TGTGCCAGCAGCAACCGGGACAGCAATCAGCCCCAGCATTTT. The rearrangement links TRBV6-2 or TRBV6-3 to TRBJ1-5; possible D gene TRBD1, 5 bases. The CDR3 length is 14 residues. V gave up 6 bases and J gave up 1 base, with 10 bases separating them. Germline V gives CDR1 MNHEY, CDR2 SVGEGT.

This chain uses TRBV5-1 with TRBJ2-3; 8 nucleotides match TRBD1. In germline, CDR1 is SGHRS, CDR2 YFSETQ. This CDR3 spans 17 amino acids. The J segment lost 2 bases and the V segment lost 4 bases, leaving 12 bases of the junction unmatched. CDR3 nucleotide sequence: TGCGCCAGCAGCCACCAACCAGGGGGCTTGGTCACAGATACGCAGTATTTT. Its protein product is CASSHQPGGLVTDTQYF.

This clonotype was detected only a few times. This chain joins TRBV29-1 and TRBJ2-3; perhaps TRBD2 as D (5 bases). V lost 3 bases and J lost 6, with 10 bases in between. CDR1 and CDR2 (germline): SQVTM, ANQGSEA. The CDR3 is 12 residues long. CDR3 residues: CSVDGRTDTQYF. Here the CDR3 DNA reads TGCAGCGTTGATGGCAGGACTGATACGCAGTATTTT.

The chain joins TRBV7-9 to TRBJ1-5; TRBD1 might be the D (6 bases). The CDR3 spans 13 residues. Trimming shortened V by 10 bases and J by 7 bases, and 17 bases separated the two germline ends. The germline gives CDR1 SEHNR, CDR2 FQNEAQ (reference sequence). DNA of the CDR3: TGTGCCATCTCGACGACAGGAGGACAGCCCCAGCATTTT. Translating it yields CAISTTGGQPQHF.

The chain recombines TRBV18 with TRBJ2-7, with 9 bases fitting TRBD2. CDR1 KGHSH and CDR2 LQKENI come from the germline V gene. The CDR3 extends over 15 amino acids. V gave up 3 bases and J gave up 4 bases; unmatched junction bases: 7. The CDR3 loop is CASSPGGLADYEQYF. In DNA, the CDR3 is TGTGCCAGCTCACCGGGGGGACTAGCTGATTACGAGCAGTACTTC.

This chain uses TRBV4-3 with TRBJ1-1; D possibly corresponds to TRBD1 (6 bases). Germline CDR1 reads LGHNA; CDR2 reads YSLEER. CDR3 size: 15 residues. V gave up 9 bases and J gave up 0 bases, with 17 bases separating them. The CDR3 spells CASKRGTEMNTEAFF. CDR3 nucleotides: TGCGCCAGTAAAAGGGGGACGGAGATGAACACTGAAGCTTTCTTT.

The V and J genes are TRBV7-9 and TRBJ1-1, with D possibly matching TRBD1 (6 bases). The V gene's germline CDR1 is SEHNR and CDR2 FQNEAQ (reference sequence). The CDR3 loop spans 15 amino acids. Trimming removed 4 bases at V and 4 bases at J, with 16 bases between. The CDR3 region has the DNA TGTGCCAGCAGCTCTCTTCCGGGGGCGGGCACTGAAGCTTTCTTT. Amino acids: CASSSLPGAGTEAFF.

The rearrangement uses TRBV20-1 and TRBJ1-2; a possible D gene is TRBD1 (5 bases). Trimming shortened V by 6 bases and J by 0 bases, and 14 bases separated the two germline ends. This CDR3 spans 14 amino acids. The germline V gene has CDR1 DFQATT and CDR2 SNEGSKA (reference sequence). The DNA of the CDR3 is TGCAGTGCCAGCCGACAGATAGCTAACTATGGCTACACCTTC. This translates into CSASRQIANYGYTF.

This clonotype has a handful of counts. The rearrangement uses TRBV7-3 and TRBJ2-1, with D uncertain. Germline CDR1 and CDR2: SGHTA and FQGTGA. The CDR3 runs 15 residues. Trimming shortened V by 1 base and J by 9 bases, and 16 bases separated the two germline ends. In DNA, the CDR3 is TGTGCCAGCAGCTTAAACCCCGCGGCAAGAGCTGAGCAGTTCTTC. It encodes CASSLNPAARAEQFF.

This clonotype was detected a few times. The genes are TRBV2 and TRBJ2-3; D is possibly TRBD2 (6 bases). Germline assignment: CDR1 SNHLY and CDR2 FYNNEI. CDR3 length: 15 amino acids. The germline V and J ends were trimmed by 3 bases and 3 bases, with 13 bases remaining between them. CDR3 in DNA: TGTGCCAGCAGTGAGATCGACGGGAGAACAGATACGCAGTATTTT. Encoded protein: CASSEIDGRTDTQYF.

The DNA of the CDR3 is TGTGCCAGCAGGCTGAGGGCCAGCCCCAACAATCAGCCCCAGCATTTT. It yields the protein CASRLRASPNNQPQHF. The chain carries TRBV27 and TRBJ1-5; D gene ambiguous. Trimming left V 6 bases short and J 3 bases short, with 18 bases between. The CDR3 has 16 amino acids. From germline, CDR1 is MNHEY and CDR2 SMNVEV (reference sequence).

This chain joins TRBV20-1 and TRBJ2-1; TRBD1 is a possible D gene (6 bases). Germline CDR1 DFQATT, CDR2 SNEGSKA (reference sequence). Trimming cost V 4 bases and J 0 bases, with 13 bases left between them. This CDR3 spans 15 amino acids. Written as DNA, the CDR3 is TGCAGTGCTACGGACAGACTAAGCTCCTACAATGAGCAGTTCTTC. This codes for CSATDRLSSYNEQFF.

The CDR3 coding sequence is TGCGCCAGCAGTGAGTCACATCTAGCGGGAGTCTCTGAGCAGTTCTTC. The encoded protein is CASSESHLAGVSEQFF. The chain links TRBV10-1 to TRBJ2-1, with 10 bases matching TRBD2. This CDR3 comprises 16 residues. Losses at the gene ends were 0 bases for V and 9 bases for J; bases not matched to a gene: 8. CDR1 is WNHNN and CDR2 is SYGVQD in the germline V gene (reference sequence).

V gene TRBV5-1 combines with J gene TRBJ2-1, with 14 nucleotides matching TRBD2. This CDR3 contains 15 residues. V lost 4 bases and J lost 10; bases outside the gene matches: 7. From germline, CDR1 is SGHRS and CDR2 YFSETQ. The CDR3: CASSQGLAGEGEQFF. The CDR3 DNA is TGCGCCAGCAGCCAGGGACTAGCGGGGGAGGGGGAGCAGTTCTTC.

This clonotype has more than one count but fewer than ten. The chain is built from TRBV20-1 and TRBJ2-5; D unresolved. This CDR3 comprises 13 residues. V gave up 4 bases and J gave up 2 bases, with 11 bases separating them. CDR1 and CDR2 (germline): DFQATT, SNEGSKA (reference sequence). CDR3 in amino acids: CSAMVAEQETQYF. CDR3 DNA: TGCAGTGCTATGGTCGCCGAACAAGAGACCCAGTACTTC.

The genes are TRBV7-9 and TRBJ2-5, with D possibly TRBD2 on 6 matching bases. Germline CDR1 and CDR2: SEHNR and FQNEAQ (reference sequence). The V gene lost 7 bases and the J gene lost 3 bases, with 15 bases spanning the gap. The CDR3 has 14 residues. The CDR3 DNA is TGTGCCAGCATCCCGCGGGGAGCCGAAGAGACCCAGTACTTC. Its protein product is CASIPRGAEETQYF. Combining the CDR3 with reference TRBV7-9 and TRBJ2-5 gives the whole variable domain DTGVSQNPRHKITKRGQNVTFRCDPISEHNRLYWYRQTLGQGPEFLTYFQNEAQLEKSRLLSDRFSAERPKGSFSTLEIQRTEQGDSAMYLCASIPRGAEETQYFGPGTRLLVL.